A single sample is the source of the 23 T cell receptor beta chains below, sequenced in a study of T cell responses to AZD1222 COVID-19 vaccine. The repertoire was sequenced with immunoSEQ multiplex PCR; TCRdb's copy has only in-frame clones and lacks some. The sample has about 140,000 clones; roughly 92% are singletons. Here the sequenced sample was peripheral blood, taken on day 0 of AZD1222 vaccination. These receptors all stem from an adult in good health.

Worth noting for this clone: Germline is not matched at one junction end, which may reflect a read error. This sequence joins TRBV27 and TRBJ2-2, with D tentatively TRBD2 (5 bases). Germline CDR1 reads MNHEY; CDR2 reads SMNVEV (reference sequence). There are 15 residues in the CDR3. CDR3 DNA: TGTGCCAGCTACCAACGAAGGGAGAACGCCGGGGAGCTGTTTTTT. Translating gives CASYQRRENAGELFF.

V is TRBV5-4 and J is TRBJ2-1, with D possibly matching TRBD2 (7 bases). V was cut by 0 bases and J by 0 bases, with 10 bases left in between. This CDR3 is built from 16 residues. CDR1 and CDR2 from the germline V gene are SGHNT and YYREEE (reference sequence). The CDR3 sequence is CASSLGGGGSYNEQFF. In nucleotides, the CDR3 is TGTGCCAGCAGCTTGGGAGGGGGGGGCTCCTACAATGAGCAGTTCTTC. Looking up the rest from reference TRBV5-4 and TRBJ2-1 gives the full variable domain: ETGVTQSPTHLIKTRGQQVTLRCSSQSGHNTVSWYQQALGQGPQFIFQYYREEENGRGNFPPRFSGLQFPNYSSELNVNALELDDSALYLCASSLGGGGSYNEQFFGPGTRLTVL.

This sequence joins TRBV3-1 (or the pseudogene TRBV3-2) and TRBJ2-5; 7 positions match TRBD1. This CDR3 spans 13 amino acids. Germline V gives CDR1 LGHDT, CDR2 YNNKEL (reference sequence). Trimming removed 4 bases from V and 4 bases from J; junction bases left unmatched: 3. The CDR3 loop reads CASSPGTAETQYF. In nucleotides, the CDR3 is TGTGCCAGCAGCCCCGGGACAGCAGAGACCCAGTACTTC.

There are a few counts of this clone. The chain combines TRBV27 with TRBJ1-5; the D gene is possibly TRBD1 (6 bases). With 8 bases removed from V and 6 bases from J, the gap between germline ends came to 20 bases. Germline V gene data show CDR1 as MNHEY and CDR2 as SMNVEV (reference sequence). The CDR3 extends over 15 amino acids. The DNA of the CDR3 is TGTGCCAGCTCCTACGGTGGGGGGGCCGTTCAGCCCCAGCATTTT. Protein sequence: CASSYGGGAVQPQHF.

The chain combines TRBV29-1 with TRBJ2-6, with TRBD1 identical over 9 bases. The germline V gene encodes CDR1 SQVTM and CDR2 ANQGSEA. CDR3 size: 16 residues. Trimming removed 4 bases from V and 1 base from J; junction bases left unmatched: 5. The DNA of the CDR3 is TGCAGCGTTGGCCACAGGGGGCGATCTGGGGCCAACGTCCTGACTTTC. Residues: CSVGHRGRSGANVLTF.

The chain carries TRBV3-1 (or the pseudogene TRBV3-2) and TRBJ2-3; D unresolved. This CDR3 is built from 15 residues. The germline CDR1 and CDR2 sequences are LGHDT and YNNKEL (reference sequence). The V end lost 0 bases, the J end lost 2 bases, and 9 bases lay between the germline ends. CDR3 region: CASSQDSAATDTQYF. The CDR3 DNA follows: TGTGCCAGCAGCCAAGATTCGGCAGCCACAGATACGCAGTATTTT.

This chain connects TRBV2 to TRBJ2-7; 10 nucleotides align to TRBD1. From germline, CDR1 is SNHLY and CDR2 FYNNEI. The ends lost 6 bases at V and 1 base at J; junction bases unmatched: 3. The CDR3 spans 14 residues. The CDR3 reads CASSRDRGSYEQYF. The CDR3, as DNA: TGTGCCAGCAGCCGGGACAGGGGATCCTACGAGCAGTACTTC.

The rearrangement uses TRBV19 and TRBJ1-1, with 9 bases matching TRBD1. CDR1 and CDR2 (germline): LNHDA, SQIVND (reference sequence). V lost 4 bases to trimming and J lost 7 bases; unmatched junction nucleotides: 19. The CDR3 extends over 18 amino acids. The CDR3 DNA reads TGTGCCAGTAGTACGGGTACAGGGGGCCACTTCGCGGGAAATGAAGCTTTCTTT. The encoded protein is CASSTGTGGHFAGNEAFF.

V and J are TRBV19 and TRBJ2-1; maybe TRBD1 (5 bases). Germline V CDR1 and CDR2: LNHDA, SQIVND (reference sequence). V shed 4 bases and J shed 8 bases, with 15 bases lying between them. The CDR3 sequence is 14 residues long. CDR3 loop: CASSTQGGRYEQFF. The CDR3 DNA reads as TGTGCCAGTAGTACGCAGGGCGGACGCTATGAGCAGTTCTTC.

The chain links TRBV5-1 to TRBJ1-1, with no clear D. Germline CDR1 SGHRS, CDR2 YFSETQ. Trimming took off 1 base at V and 3 bases at J, with 13 bases between the two ends. This CDR3 is built from 15 residues. CDR3 amino acids: CASSLLTTTDTEAFF. In DNA, the CDR3 is TGCGCCAGCAGCTTGTTAACTACGACGGACACTGAAGCTTTCTTT.

The rearrangement joins TRBV9 to TRBJ1-1, with 8 bases lining up with TRBD1. The germline V gene encodes CDR1 SGDLS and CDR2 YYNGEE. V was clipped by 4 bases and J by 0 bases; unmatched bases: 5. The CDR3 runs to 15 residues. CDR3 sequence: CASSPLQGVNTEAFF. CDR3 nucleotide sequence: TGTGCCAGCAGCCCCCTACAGGGGGTGAACACTGAAGCTTTCTTT.

V usage is TRBV5-1 and J usage is TRBJ2-1, with 14 nucleotides matching TRBD2. Germline-derived CDR1 and CDR2 are SGHRS and YFSETQ. The length of the CDR3 is 17 residues. Trimming at V came to 1 base and at J to 7 bases, leaving 7 bases not matched to a gene. CDR3 residues: CASSLTGTSGSLNEQFF. CDR3 DNA: TGCGCCAGCAGCTTGACCGGGACTAGCGGGAGTTTAAATGAGCAGTTCTTC.

The chain links TRBV19 to TRBJ2-1, with 8 bases that match TRBD2. Germline CDR1 and CDR2: LNHDA and SQIVND (reference sequence). This CDR3 contains 15 residues. The V and J ends lost 1 base and 6 bases, in that order; junction bases with no gene match: 5. In nucleotides, the CDR3 is TGTGCCAGTAGTATAGGCCTAGCGGGTGGCAATGAGCAGTTCTTC. This codes for CASSIGLAGGNEQFF.

In DNA, the CDR3 is TGTGCCAGCAGCTTAGGACACGACAGGGGCCCACGGGAGACCCAGTACTTC. Translation: CASSLGHDRGPRETQYF. The chain recombines TRBV11-2 with TRBJ2-5; TRBD1 aligns across 8 bases. V was pared by 1 base and J by 5 bases, with 12 bases of the junction left unmatched. This CDR3 comprises 17 residues. Germline values: CDR1 SGHAT, CDR2 FQNNGV.

The rearrangement links TRBV7-6 to TRBJ2-5; D gene ambiguous. CDR3 length: 17 amino acids. Germline V gene data show CDR1 as SGHVS and CDR2 as FNYEAQ. V was clipped by 2 bases and J by 2 bases, with 18 bases between them. The CDR3 DNA is TGTGCCAGCAGCTTACATCCAACCTCGACAATTCAAGAGACCCAGTACTTC. It translates to CASSLHPTSTIQETQYF.

V usage is TRBV5-1 and J usage is TRBJ1-3; no firm D call. This CDR3 region has 14 residues. Per germline, CDR1 SGHRS and CDR2 YFSETQ. Trimming took 4 bases from V and 2 from J, leaving 10 bases between them. CDR3 bases: TGCGCCAGCAGCCTAGGGCCAGCTGGAAACACCATATATTTT. It translates to CASSLGPAGNTIYF.

This sequence joins TRBV5-4 and TRBJ2-4; the D gene is possibly TRBD1 (6 bases). The CDR3 totals 15 residues. The germline V gene encodes CDR1 SGHNT and CDR2 YYREEE (reference sequence). Trimming stripped 2 bases from V and 2 bases from J, with 11 bases between. This CDR3 is CASSFLGAPKNIQYF. The CDR3 DNA reads as TGTGCCAGCAGCTTTTTGGGGGCCCCCAAAAACATTCAGTACTTC.

This clone appeared a few times. This chain joins TRBV5-1 and TRBJ2-2, with D perhaps matching TRBD2 (6 bases). Trimming shortened V by 4 bases and J by 2 bases, and 9 bases separated the two germline ends. The germline gives CDR1 SGHRS, CDR2 YFSETQ. This CDR3 has 14 amino acids. Here the CDR3 reads CASSAGLNTGELFF. Here the CDR3 DNA reads TGCGCCAGCAGCGCGGGACTTAACACCGGGGAGCTGTTTTTT.

The chain is built from TRBV28 and TRBJ2-7; TRBD2 might be the D (5 bases). The V end lost 5 bases, the J end lost 5 bases, and 7 bases lay between the germline ends. This CDR3 has 11 residues. The V gene's germline CDR1 is MDHEN and CDR2 SYDVKM. In DNA form, the CDR3 reads TGTGCCAGCAGTCCGAGGGACGAGCAGTACTTC. The encoded protein is CASSPRDEQYF.

The chain joins TRBV12-2 to TRBJ2-7; the table's D call of TRBD2 was not tested on the DNA. TRBV12-2 is a known pseudogene. CDR3 length equals 21 residues. CDR3 amino acids: CASRPPKPLFPTSGRPYEQYF. The CDR3 DNA is TGTGCAAGTCGCCCGCCGAAACCCCTTTTCCCTACTAGCGGGAGACCCTACGAGCAGTACTTC.

The chain is built from TRBV30 and TRBJ2-1; 7 bases are shared with TRBD2. CDR1 is GTSNPN, CDR2 SVGIG, per germline (reference sequence). V shed 0 bases, J shed 6 bases, and the junction held 8 bases outside the gene matches. The CDR3 has 15 residues. The CDR3 nucleotides are TGTGCCTGGAGTGTTGGGGGAGGGCGGATCAATGAGCAGTTCTTC. It specifies CAWSVGGGRINEQFF.

The chain recombines TRBV5-8 with TRBJ2-3, with 15 bases aligning to TRBD2. With V trimmed by 5 bases and J by 3 bases, 4 bases remained unmatched. Germline V CDR1 and CDR2: SGHTS, YDEGEE. This CDR3 contains 16 residues. CDR3 residues: CASRLGLAGGTDTQYF. Written as DNA, the CDR3 is TGTGCCAGCAGACTGGGACTAGCGGGAGGTACAGATACGCAGTATTTT.

CDR3 sequence: CASSIEGDEQFF. The CDR3 DNA follows: TGTGCCAGTAGTATAGAGGGCGACGAGCAGTTCTTC. This sequence joins TRBV19 and TRBJ2-1; D is unresolved. CDR1 LNHDA and CDR2 SQIVND come from the germline V gene (reference sequence). Between the trimmed V and J ends, which lost 0 bases and 10 bases, there was a span of 7 bases. This CDR3 comprises 12 residues.